The 4 T cell receptor beta chains below all came from one sample that was sequenced in a study of T cell clonotyping in hematopoietic cell transplantation. Clones were sequenced by immunoSEQ multiplex PCR, and TCRdb holds only the in-frame ones, with some missing. This table has approximately 19,000 clones, roughly 88% appearing once. Time point described: recipient sample about 28 days before transplant, after cytoreduction. The material sequenced was peripheral blood mononuclear cells, taken before stem cell transplant. The receptors stem from a man aged 50 to 60 with acute myeloid leukemia. Some clones in this sample may be carry-over from other donors' samples.

The sample holds one count of this clone. The V and J genes are TRBV5-6 and TRBJ1-1, with D hard to call. Trimming removed 4 bases at V and 5 bases at J, with 15 bases between. There are 14 residues in the CDR3. Germline CDR1 SGHDT, CDR2 YYEEEE. The CDR3, as DNA: TGTGCCAGCAGCCTAGGTGGGCCGGGTACTGAAGCTTTCTTT. Protein sequence: CASSLGGPGTEAFF.

V and J are TRBV9 and TRBJ1-5; D is perhaps TRBD1 (5 bases). Germline CDR1 SGDLS, CDR2 YYNGEE. The germline V and J ends were trimmed by 3 bases and 0 bases, with 13 bases remaining between them. The length of the CDR3 is 16 residues. CDR3 protein: CASSAGFGGSNQPQHF. CDR3 DNA sequence: TGTGCCAGCAGCGCAGGTTTCGGGGGTAGCAATCAGCCCCAGCATTTT.

CDR3 residues: CASSLEVRAVAYNEQFF. In nucleotides, the CDR3 is TGTGCCAGCAGCTTAGAGGTCCGAGCGGTGGCCTACAATGAGCAGTTCTTC. The J gene is TRBJ2-1, the V gene TRBV7-8; perhaps TRBD2 as D (5 bases). The CDR3 has 17 amino acids. Trimming shortened V by 1 base and J by 2 bases, and 15 bases separated the two germline ends. Looked up from germline, CDR1 is SGHVS and CDR2 is FQNEAQ.

This sequence joins TRBV2 and TRBJ1-6; 9 bases match TRBD1. The CDR3 consists of 16 residues. J gave up 4 bases and V 7 bases, and 8 bases lay outside the gene matches. Germline V lookup: CDR1 SNHLY, CDR2 FYNNEI. Here the CDR3 reads CASTLDRGTYNSPLHF. The CDR3 DNA follows: TGTGCCAGCACCCTGGACAGGGGAACTTATAATTCACCCCTCCACTTT.